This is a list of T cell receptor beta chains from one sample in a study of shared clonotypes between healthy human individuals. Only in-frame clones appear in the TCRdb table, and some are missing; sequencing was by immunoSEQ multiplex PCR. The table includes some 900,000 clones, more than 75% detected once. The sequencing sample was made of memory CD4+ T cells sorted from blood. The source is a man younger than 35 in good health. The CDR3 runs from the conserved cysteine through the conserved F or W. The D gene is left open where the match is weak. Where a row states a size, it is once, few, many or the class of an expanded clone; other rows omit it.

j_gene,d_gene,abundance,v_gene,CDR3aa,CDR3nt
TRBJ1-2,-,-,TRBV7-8,CASSLAGGRRLNYGYTF,TGTGCCAGCAGCTTAGCGGGGGGACGGAGGCTTAACTATGGCTACACCTTC
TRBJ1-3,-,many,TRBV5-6,CASSLGPTSGNTIYF,TGTGCCAGCAGCTTGGGGCCGACCTCTGGAAACACCATATATTTT
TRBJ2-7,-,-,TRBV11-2,CASSPLTSGAYEQYF,TGTGCCAGCAGCCCCCTTACAAGCGGTGCCTACGAGCAGTACTTC
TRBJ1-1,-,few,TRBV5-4,CASSFKGGTEAFF,TGTGCCAGCAGCTTTAAGGGGGGCACTGAAGCTTTCTTT
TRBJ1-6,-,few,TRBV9,CASSVVEDSPLHF,TGTGCCAGCAGCGTAGTTGAGGATTCACCCCTCCACTTT
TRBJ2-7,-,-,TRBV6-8,CASRRPGRYSYEQYF,TGTGCCAGCAGACGACCCGGCAGATATTCCTACGAGCAGTACTTC
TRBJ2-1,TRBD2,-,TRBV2,CASSVGLAGGYNEQFF,TGTGCCAGCAGTGTAGGCCTCGCGGGAGGTTACAATGAGCAGTTCTTC
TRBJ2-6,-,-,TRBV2,CASRTAGANVLTF,TGTGCCAGCAGGACCGCGGGGGCCAACGTCCTGACTTTC
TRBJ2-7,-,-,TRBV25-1,CASSETPGRGSSYEQYF,TGTGCCAGCAGTGAAACGCCGGGACGGGGAAGCTCCTACGAGCAGTACTTC
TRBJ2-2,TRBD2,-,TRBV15,CATSRDRLLAGGPAGELFF,TGTGCCACCAGCAGAGATCGTCTCTTAGCGGGGGGGCCAGCCGGGGAGCTGTTTTTT
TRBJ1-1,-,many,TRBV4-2,CASSQEDSKNTEAFF,TGTGCCAGCAGCCAAGAGGACAGTAAGAACACTGAAGCTTTCTTT
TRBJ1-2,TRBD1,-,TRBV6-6,CASSFPGQGYYGYTF,TGTGCCAGCAGTTTTCCGGGACAGGGTTACTATGGCTACACCTTC
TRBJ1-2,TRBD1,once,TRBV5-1,CASSVDRSNYGYTF,TGCGCCAGCAGCGTGGACAGGTCTAACTATGGCTACACCTTC
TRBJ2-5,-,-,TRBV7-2,CASSRWEETQYF,TGTGCCAGCAGCCGTTGGGAAGAGACCCAGTACTTC
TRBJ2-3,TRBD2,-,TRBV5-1,CASSVTSGRAGNTQYF,TGCGCCAGCAGCGTGACTAGCGGGAGGGCCGGGAATACGCAGTATTTT
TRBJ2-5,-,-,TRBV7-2,CASSLGTHEETQYF,TGTGCCAGCAGCTTAGGGACGCACGAAGAGACCCAGTACTTC
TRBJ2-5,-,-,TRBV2,CASSTRQYQYF,TGTGCCAGCAGTACAAGACAGTACCAGTACTTC
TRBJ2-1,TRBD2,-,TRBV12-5,CASGTGLAFDEQFF,TGTGCTAGTGGTACGGGACTAGCGTTCGATGAGCAGTTCTTC
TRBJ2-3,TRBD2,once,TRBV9,CASSARGGRSTDTQYF,TGTGCCAGCAGCGCTCGGGGGGGCCGGAGCACAGATACGCAGTATTTT
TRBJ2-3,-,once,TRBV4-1,CASSYGQFVTDTQYF,TGCGCCAGCAGCTATGGACAGTTTGTCACAGATACGCAGTATTTT
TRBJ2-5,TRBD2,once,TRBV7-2,CASSLEGVAGAGEQYF,TGTGCCAGCAGCTTAGAGGGCGTAGCGGGGGCGGGAGAGCAGTACTTC
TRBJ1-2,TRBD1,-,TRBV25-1,CASRGQGGSYGYTF,TGTGCCAGCAGGGGACAGGGAGGAAGCTATGGCTACACCTTC
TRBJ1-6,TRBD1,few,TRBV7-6,CASHLFSFAYQEGAVDSPLHF,TGTGCCAGCCACCTTTTTTCCTTCGCTTATCAGGAGGGGGCCGTAGATTCACCCCTCCACTTT
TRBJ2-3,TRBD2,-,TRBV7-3,CASSRSGGVTDTQYF,TGTGCCAGCAGCCGTAGCGGGGGTGTAACAGATACGCAGTATTTT
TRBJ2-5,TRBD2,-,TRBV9,CASSGGTSGGGETQYF,TGTGCCAGCAGCGGCGGGACTAGCGGGGGCGGGGAGACCCAGTACTTC
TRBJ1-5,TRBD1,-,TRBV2,CASSEGSGGNQPQHF,TGTGCCAGCAGTGAAGGCTCAGGGGGTAATCAGCCCCAGCATTTT
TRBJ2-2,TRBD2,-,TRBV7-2,CASSLARLAANTGELFF,TGTGCCAGCAGCTTAGCCCGACTAGCGGCAAACACCGGGGAGCTGTTTTTT
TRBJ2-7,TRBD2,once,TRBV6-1,CASHPSGYYEQYF,TGTGCCAGTCACCCTAGCGGTTACTACGAGCAGTACTTC
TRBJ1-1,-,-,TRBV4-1,CASSQEQTGRTEAFF,TGCGCCAGCAGCCAAGAACAAACAGGGCGGACTGAAGCTTTCTTT
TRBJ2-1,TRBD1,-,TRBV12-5,CASGLVNGDRGYNEQFF,TGTGCTAGTGGTTTGGTAAACGGGGACAGAGGGTATAATGAGCAGTTCTTC
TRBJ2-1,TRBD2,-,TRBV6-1,CATILAGGNYNEQFF,TGTGCCACAATACTAGCGGGAGGGAACTACAATGAGCAGTTCTTC
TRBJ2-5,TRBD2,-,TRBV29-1,CSVSGTTTLPQETQYF,TGCAGCGTCTCCGGGACTACGACCCTCCCACAAGAGACCCAGTACTTC
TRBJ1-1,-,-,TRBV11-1,CASSLLRLNTEAFF,TGTGCCAGCAGCTTACTACGGTTGAACACTGAAGCTTTCTTT
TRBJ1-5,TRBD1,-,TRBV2,CASKQGDIVDQPQHF,TGTGCCAGCAAACAGGGGGACATCGTGGATCAGCCCCAGCATTTT
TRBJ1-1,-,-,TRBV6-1,CAIHDGALVTEAFF,TGTGCCATTCATGACGGGGCCTTGGTCACTGAAGCTTTCTTT